The following is a T cell receptor (beta chain) sequence with its context. Its antigen is undetermined. CDR3 length: 18 amino acids. CDR1 SGHDN and CDR2 FVKESK come from the germline V gene. Between the trimmed V and J ends, which lost 1 base and 0 bases, there was a span of 15 bases. This sample was included in a study of cytomegalovirus exposure and HLA in healthy donors. In the study overall: About 85 million unique TCR sequences came from HLA-typed donors in an early release. General study findings and limits: The authors later found most CMV-associated TCR beta chains appeared HLA-restricted. Reports state that TCR beta sequences accurately predicted most subjects' HLA-A and HLA-B alleles. Cytomegalovirus association was listed for approximately 150 TCR beta chains.

Vbeta (60) and Jbeta (13) primers were used in the PCR. Repertoires were generated with immunoSEQ multiplex PCR, while TCRdb's copy carries only in-frame clones and drops some. The profile shows about 35,000 clones, 60% to 80% of them singletons. The specimen was PBMCs. The rearrangement joins TRBV14 to TRBJ1-4; TRBD1 might be the D (6 bases). This receptor was identified in a woman in her twenties or thirties in good health and CMV-seropositive. The DNA for the CDR3 is TGTGCCAGCAGCCAAGTAATTCGGGGGGCGGCAACTAATGAAAAACTGTTTTTT. Its protein is CASSQVIRGAATNEKLFF.